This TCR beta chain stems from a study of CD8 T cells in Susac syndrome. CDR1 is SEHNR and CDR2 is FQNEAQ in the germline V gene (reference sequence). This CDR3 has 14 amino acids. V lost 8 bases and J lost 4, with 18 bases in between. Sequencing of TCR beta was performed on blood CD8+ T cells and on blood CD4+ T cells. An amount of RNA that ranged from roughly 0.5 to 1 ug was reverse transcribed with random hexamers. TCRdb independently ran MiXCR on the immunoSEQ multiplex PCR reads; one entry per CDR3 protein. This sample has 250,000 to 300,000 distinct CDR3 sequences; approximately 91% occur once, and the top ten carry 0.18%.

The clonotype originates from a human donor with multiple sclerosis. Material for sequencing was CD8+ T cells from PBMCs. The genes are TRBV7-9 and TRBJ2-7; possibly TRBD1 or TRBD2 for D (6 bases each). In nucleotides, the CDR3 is TGTGCCAGCTCCTCCGACACGGGGGCATACGAGCAGTACTTC. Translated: CASSSDTGAYEQYF.